This T cell receptor (beta chain) was captured in a study of cytomegalovirus exposure and HLA in healthy donors (dated by TCRdb to 2017 to 2019). For the study in its entirety: According to an earlier analysis of a few hundred of the donors, some 180 million T cells yielded 90 million to 130 million unique TCR beta sequences and 250 to 350 Gb of sequence data. About 300 gigabases of sequencing data and approximately 92 million unique TCR sequences made up an early release that covered some 640 HLA-typed donors. The genetic ancestry cluster associated with self-reported Caucasian donors included 80% to 90% of the 350 to 500 genotyped donors. The study aimed to test whether cataloging public T cell receptors could reveal signatures of past pathogen exposure. The study profiled the T cell repertoires of under 850 subjects by immunosequencing and related them to cytomegalovirus serostatus. Along with the roughly 670-subject first cohort, a separate validation cohort of over a hundred different subjects was used. The study combined high-throughput TCR immunosequencing, statistical association of individual TCRs with disease status, and machine learning to predict cytomegalovirus infection status. To study patterns of TCR occurrence, a later analysis re-analyzed previously published TCR beta repertoires from 666 donors and added high-resolution HLA genotyping. In the later analysis, no new phenotypic data were used to find candidate immune exposures; instead, reliance was placed on TCR beta sequences and their occurrence across donors. An earlier analysis of fewer than 700 of the donors applied high-throughput TCR beta sequencing to assess whether each TCR beta V gene segment acted as functional or pseudogenic. Donor age, sex, ethnicity and CMV serostatus were compiled together with the repertoire data. A later genetic analysis used genome-wide SNP genotypes for about 60% of the roughly 700 donors, treating that subset as a discovery cohort. All discovery cohort repertoires had been generated on a single sequencing platform. HLA typing covered class I and class II loci at four-digit resolution. Typing coverage differed by locus: A, B, C, DRB1 and DQB1 were typed in about 620-630 donors, DQA1 in 500 to 550, DPA1 in 600 to 610, and DPB1 in 450 to 490. Five DR-DQ haplotypes were handled as single units for association and clustering, since linkage in the cohort was strong. Among some 410 genotyped donors of the cohort, an average of approximately 240,000 unique TCR beta nucleotide sequences was sequenced per donor, of which about 19% were non-productive.

The protocol used for the library was the immunoSEQ multiplex PCR assay. For the multiplex PCR, a mixture combining 60 forward primers for TCR Vbeta segments and 13 reverse primers for TCR Jbeta segments was used. The CDR3 region of rearranged TCR beta genes was amplified from genomic DNA with a multiplex PCR assay. The Illumina HiSeq System was used to sequence the amplified TCR beta libraries as 87-base-pair reads. The paper's processing steps were these. Across the 500 to 750 repertoires, a later analysis counted 75 million to 90 million unique TCR beta chains, around 11 million of which were shared by at least two donors. A nearest-neighbor algorithm error-corrected the raw reads and collapsed the reads into unique sequences, merging closely related sequences to remove PCR and sequencing errors. Alignment of CDR3 sequences to IMGT reference sequences was used to assign V, D and J gene segments. For a sequence to be retained, a match of at least six nucleotides to both a V gene segment and a J gene segment was required. A rearrangement was called productive if the CDR3 had no stop codons and remained in frame with V and J, and every other rearrangement was called non-productive. Following IMGT convention, CDR3 was defined as the stretch from the second conserved V-encoded cysteine to the conserved J-encoded phenylalanine. The earlier analysis of about 560 of the donors excluded any sequence lacking an unambiguous match to a single V gene segment. In an earlier analysis of approximately 560 of the donors, a V segment was called functional when productive rearrangements were above 56.7%, and segregating when the standard deviation between donors exceeded 5%. A statistical classification framework was built to diagnose cytomegalovirus status from the catalog of TCR beta chain sequences. In a later analysis, TCR nucleotide sequences were compared against IMGT/GENE-DB human TR gene sequences so that V and J genes could be assigned. A later analysis assigned CDR3 sequences and most-parsimonious VDJ recombination scenarios with the TCRdist pipeline. In a later analysis, each TCR beta chain was defined by its CDR3 amino acid sequence together with its V-gene family, and reads lacking a unique V-gene family were excluded. A later analysis removed roughly 590 highly shared, low-generation-probability nucleotide sequences to deal with suspected cross-contamination and a sequencing artifact. In a later analysis, a clonal expansion index was calculated for each public chain from normalized within-repertoire ranks of inferred template counts. In a later analysis, generation probabilities were computed using a VDJ recombination model fitted to out-of-frame rearrangements, and the results were checked against IGoR. A later analysis scored TCR-TCR, TCR-HLA and TCR-CMV co-occurrence with hypergeometric tests, applying a repertoire-size bias correction to TCR pairs. A later analysis estimated false discovery rates by permuting HLA or CMV assignments 20 times. In a later analysis, co-occurring TCRs were grouped using DBSCAN, with TCRdist sequence similarity added in when clustering inside HLA-allele-positive subsets. Repertoires with fewer than 30,000 or more than 120,000 public chains, plus five repertoires with anomalous nucleotide sharing, were excluded from co-occurrence clustering. Sourced from immuneACCESS, this table was stored by TCRdb with only in-frame sequences that have V and J called. A share of the clones is absent; for the studies checked, an unresolved V gene accounts for under half, and the remainder has no known explanation. V and J calls and clone size are copied from that table; D and trimming were computed from the DNA. The sample data list tens of thousands of clones, and more than 65% of these were observed just once. 30% to 40% of the sample goes to the ten largest clones.

Results and caveats for the whole study, not just this receptor: Correlated functional status among segregating V segments might reflect linkage disequilibrium, but an unknown experimental factor could not be ruled out. HLA typing was unavailable for some donors at each locus, so association tests used only the typed subset. In both the original and validation cohorts, the classifier was reported to diagnose cytomegalovirus status with high specificity and sensitivity. The only immune exposure information available for the cohort was CMV serostatus. A later analysis found that HLA-associated TCR beta chains were more clonally expanded and had lower generation probabilities than equally common non-associated chains. Some IMGT-functional V segments, including TRBV6-2 and TRBV6-3, could not be told apart with the 87-base-pair reads, so those segments were excluded. In a later analysis, most CMV-associated TCR beta chains were found to appear HLA-restricted, with HLA associations seemingly driven largely by CMV exposure. The study gave a list of about 160 TCR beta chains associated with cytomegalovirus. A further reported finding was that TCR beta sequences accurately predicted the HLA-A and HLA-B alleles for most subjects in the first cohort. According to a later genetic analysis, donors in an Asian-associated ancestry cluster had fewer N-insertions in productive TCRs than the approximately 690-donor mean. In a later analysis, the rate of TCR association differed among HLA loci, with DRB1 alleles having the most associated TCRs and HLA-C alleles having the fewest. A later analysis reported that several top co-occurrence clusters appeared linked to parvovirus B19, influenza, CMV and Epstein-Barr virus. The earlier analysis of approximately 560 of the donors excluded some 15 rarely observed V segments, including chromosome 9 orphons, because counts were too low. While some public TCRs were present in many individuals, most TCR sequences turned up only very rarely across donors. An association between a missense DCLRE1C variant and V-gene and J-gene trimming of TCR beta chains was found in a later genetic analysis and replicated in an independent cohort. The authors suggested that the approach could potentially be generalized to other disease states and immunological phenotypes. Three of the identified cytomegalovirus-associated TCR beta chains were confirmed in vitro to be specific for cytomegalovirus antigens. In an earlier analysis of over 550 of the donors, most TCR beta V segments were observed in productive rearrangements about 90% or about 30% of the time, broadly matching IMGT annotations. A cluster of highly shared sequence variants was judged likely to represent a technical artifact of the sequencing pipeline. The presence/absence analyses assumed that sequencing depth was roughly uniform across donors, and that assumption may not be true. In a later analysis, 15,000 to 20,000 TCR beta sequences were associated with specific HLA alleles at a false discovery rate of 0.05. Assigning TCR associations to individual alleles was difficult when HLA alleles, especially DR and DQ, strongly co-occurred. In this cohort, only TCR beta chains were sequenced, and detectable features were limited by the absence of alpha or paired-chain data.

The cohort was made up of about 670 healthy bone marrow donors. Cohort members were all nominally healthy when sampled, although unrecorded immune exposures were likely present. The donor tested CMV seropositive, placing the donor among the roughly 300 seropositive members of the cohort. A peripheral blood sample was provided by each donor, and peripheral blood mononuclear cells were used for TCR beta sequencing. Genomic DNA was extracted from the blood cell samples with the Qiagen DNeasy Blood Extraction Kit. As for this clone: This clone's antigen is unknown. Base qualities are not provided; no much larger clone lies one nucleotide away.

From a lookup of the germline V gene, CDR1 and CDR2 are SQVTM and ANQGSEA. At the junction V is shortened by 0 bases and J by 2 bases, with 13 bases in between. Including cysteine and phenylalanine, the CDR3 has 15 amino acids. Here the CDR3 DNA is all that survives: 45 bases in frame from base 1. The V and J segments used are TRBV29-1 and TRBJ1-2; TRBD1 could be the D gene, as 6 bases match. This TCR derives from a man aged 40-50 years in good health and CMV-seropositive. The sample comprised PBMCs. The DNA sequence is as follows: TGCAGCGTTGAAGATCGCAGGGGCACCAACTATGGCTACACCTTC. This translates into CSVEDRRGTNYGYTF.